The clone carrying this T cell receptor beta chain has a handful of counts. The antigen is not known. Extracted RNA was reverse transcribed, and the resulting cDNA served as sequencing template. Clones were read by immunoSEQ multiplex PCR, and TCRdb kept only the in-frame ones, dropping some. The sample yields some 200,000 clones, around 50% seen once. Peripheral blood and lesional scalp punch biopsies came from alopecia areata patients. This sample was included in a study of CD8+ T cells in alopecia areata. Whole-study findings and limits: Lesional tissue from the scalp (especially in alopecia totalis/universalis) showed higher clonality than normal scalp.

Per the germline V gene, CDR1 is SEHNR and CDR2 is FQNEAQ (reference sequence). V lost 7 bases, J lost 0 bases, and 9 bases lay in between. The CDR3 runs to 13 residues. The sample consisted of CD4+ T cells sorted from blood, taken at week 0. This chain joins TRBV7-9 and TRBJ1-1; D is perhaps TRBD1 (6 bases). The receptor's source is a human donor with alopecia areata. The CDR3 loop reads CASKGQMNTEAFF. Here the CDR3 DNA reads TGTGCCAGCAAAGGACAGATGAACACTGAAGCTTTCTTT. Supplemented by reference TRBV7-9 and TRBJ1-1, the full variable domain reads DTGVSQNPRHKITKRGQNVTFRCDPISEHNRLYWYRQTLGQGPEFLTYFQNEAQLEKSRLLSDRFSAERPKGSFSTLEIQRTEQGDSAMYLCASKGQMNTEAFFGQGTRLTVV.